Listed below are T cell receptor beta chains from one sample, sequenced in a study of high-grade serous ovarian cancer treatment subgroups. Only in-frame clones appear in the TCRdb table, and some are missing; sequencing was by immunoSEQ multiplex PCR. In the table there are about 870 clones, around four fifths of which are singletons. The sample comprised tumor tissue. These receptors all come from a human donor with high-grade serous ovarian cancer. Each CDR3 is given with its conserved first and last residue.

>13|TRBV9|TRBJ1-1
CASSVMGDTEAFF
>17|TRBV11-2|TRBJ2-5
CASSLDWEAGAEETQYF
>18|TRBV10-3|TRBJ2-1
CAISGGLGAGLRGDEQFF
>14|TRBV10-1|TRBJ1-2
CASSGDRPNYGHTF
>16|TRBV15|TRBJ2-1
CATSRLAGEVYNEQFF
>15|TRBV19|TRBJ1-2
CASSIEDRGFGGYTF
>14|TRBV28|TRBJ2-1
CASRIRAGGIEQFF
>17|TRBV7-9|TRBJ2-1
CASSLALSLAGYNEQFF
>11|TRBV6-5|TRBJ1-2
CASSTNSGYTF
>17|TRBV7-2|TRBJ1-4
CASSLIGQGAAGEKLFF
>14|TRBV6-1|TRBJ1-2
CASKEGQVEYGYTF
>16|TRBV5-1|TRBJ2-3
CASSFARSGYTDTQYF
>16|TRBV5-1|TRBJ2-7
CASKGLAGGTSYEQYF
>17|TRBV5-4|TRBJ1-3
CASSSAGGARSGNTIYF
>11|TRBV4-2|TRBJ1-1
CASSQELQAFF
>15|TRBV4-2|TRBJ2-7
CASSQGRDRSYEQYF
>16|TRBV10-2|TRBJ2-1
CASSLGREGRYNEQFF